The 15 T cell receptor beta chains given below trace back to one sample, sequenced in a study of T cells in Graves' hyperthyroidism and ophthalmopathy. RNA transcripts provided the source from which TCR beta CDR3 regions were amplified. First-round RT-PCR targeting the TCR CDR3 was performed with the HTBI primer set. TCRdb re-derived calls from the multiplex PCR reads in MiXCR, one entry per CDR3 protein. The profile covers just under 750,000 distinct CDR3 sequences, with about a third appearing a single time and roughly 30% taken by the ten largest. Sequencing was carried out using blood. The origin of the receptors is a woman aged 40 to 50 with Graves' hyperthyroidism.

This clonotype appeared a few times. This chain links TRBV6-5 with TRBJ1-6, with 10 bases that match TRBD1. The length of the CDR3 is 16 residues. The germline CDR1 and CDR2 sequences are MNHEY and SVGAGI. J was trimmed by 10 bases and V by 5 bases; bases with no gene match: 11. The CDR3 spells CASSHGAGTGESPLHF. CDR3 in DNA: TGTGCCAGCAGTCACGGAGCCGGGACAGGGGAATCACCCCTCCACTTT.

This clonotype was detected a few times. V gene TRBV5-1 combines with J gene TRBJ1-2, with TRBD1 identical over 10 bases. Losses at the gene ends were 4 bases for V and 5 bases for J; bases not matched to a gene: 11. CDR3 size: 16 residues. Germline CDR1 reads SGHRS; CDR2 reads YFSETQ. The chain's CDR3 is CASSQDRGDRGYGYTF. The CDR3 DNA sequence: TGCGCCAGCAGCCAAGATCGGGGGGACAGGGGATATGGCTACACCTTC.

The chain has TRBV12-3 or TRBV12-4 and TRBJ2-7; 9 bases fit TRBD1. This CDR3 comprises 14 residues. The V gene end was trimmed by 6 bases and the J gene end by 6 bases; junction bases not matched to a gene: 9. Here the CDR3 DNA reads TGTGCCAGCAGCCCCCGGGACAGGGCTGGCGAGCAGTACTTC. Translated: CASSPRDRAGEQYF.

The chain has TRBV19 and TRBJ1-6, with 7 bases that match TRBD1. Germline V lookup: CDR1 LNHDA, CDR2 SQIVND (reference sequence). This CDR3 contains 17 residues. Trimming removed 5 bases from V and 0 bases from J; junction bases left unmatched: 7. The CDR3 DNA reads TGTGCCAGTAGTCCGGGGGACAGCCGCTCCTATAATTCACCCCTCCACTTT. Protein: CASSPGDSRSYNSPLHF. The variable domain in full, completed from reference TRBV19 and TRBJ1-6, reads DGGITQSPKYLFRKEGQNVTLSCEQNLNHDAMYWYRQDPGQGLRLIYYSQIVNDFQKGDIAEGYSVSREKKESFPLTVTSAQKNPTAFYLCASSPGDSRSYNSPLHFGNGTRLTVT.

This clonotype was seen ten or more times. This chain connects TRBV7-9 to TRBJ1-2; D is undetermined. The CDR3 has 16 amino acids. Germline V gives CDR1 SEHNR, CDR2 FQNEAQ (reference sequence). The V gene lost 5 bases and the J gene lost 8 bases, with 24 bases spanning the gap. CDR3 amino acids: CASSRNKDDPLKGYTF. In DNA, the CDR3 is TGTGCCAGCAGCCGAAATAAGGACGATCCTCTTAAGGGCTACACCTTC.

The sample holds many counts of this clonotype. This chain joins TRBV10-3 and TRBJ1-5; no firm D call. This CDR3 spans 16 amino acids. Per germline, CDR1 ENHRY and CDR2 SYGVKD. V was trimmed by 4 bases and J by 1 base, leaving 14 bases between them. CDR3 in amino acids: CAISGRREGSNQPQHF. In nucleotides, the CDR3 is TGTGCCATCAGTGGGAGGAGGGAGGGCAGCAATCAGCCCCAGCATTTT.

The rearrangement links TRBV29-1 to TRBJ1-1; 10 bases are a match to TRBD1. This CDR3 contains 12 residues. Germline loops: CDR1 SQVTM, CDR2 ANQGSEA. V lost 6 bases, J lost 5 bases, and 3 bases stayed unmatched. CDR3 loop: CSVTGGQTEAFF. Written as DNA, the CDR3 is TGCAGCGTGACAGGGGGCCAGACTGAAGCTTTCTTT.

A remark on this clonotype: It may be a read error: a sequence one base away is much more abundant. V gene TRBV2 combines with J gene TRBJ2-6; D might be TRBD1 (5 bases). This CDR3 is 15 amino acids long. Germline V gene sequence: CDR1 SNHLY, CDR2 FYNNEI. The CDR3 loop reads CASSYAFSGANALTF. CDR3 bases: TGTGCCAGCAGTTACGCATTCTCTGGGGCCAACGCCCTGACTTTC.

In its sample, this clonotype was seen a few times. The chain has TRBV5-5 and TRBJ2-5; a possible D gene is TRBD1 (6 bases). Trimming removed 6 bases at V and 2 bases at J, with 14 bases between. CDR1 is SGHKS, CDR2 YYEKEE, per germline (reference sequence). The CDR3 contains 14 residues. The CDR3 nucleotides read TGTGCCAGCACTTGGTGGGGGCGTCAAGAGACCCAGTACTTC. Translated: CASTWWGRQETQYF. The full variable domain, in which reference TRBV5-5 and TRBJ2-5 provide the parts outside the CDR3, is DAGVTQSPTHLIKTRGQQVTLRCSPISGHKSVSWYQQVLGQGPQFIFQYYEKEERGRGNFPDRFSARQFPNYSSELNVNALLLGDSALYLCASTWWGRQETQYFGPGTRLLVL.

This sequence joins TRBV10-2 and TRBJ2-1; 11 bases are a match to TRBD1. Germline lookup yields CDR1 WSHSY and CDR2 SAAADI. J gave up 5 bases and V 6 bases, and 3 bases lay outside the gene matches. The CDR3 loop spans 14 amino acids. The CDR3 DNA reads TGCGCCAGCAGAGGACAGGGGGCCAACAATGAGCAGTTCTTC. As protein: CASRGQGANNEQFF.

The genes are TRBV6-2 or TRBV6-3 and TRBJ2-5, with D possibly called TRBD1 or TRBD2 (5 bases each). V was pared by 3 bases and J by 1 base, with 9 bases between. The CDR3 is 14 amino acids. Germline CDR1 reads MNHEY; CDR2 reads SVGEGT. CDR3 DNA sequence: TGTGCCAGCAGTTATGAGGGGTTCCAAGAGACCCAGTACTTC. Its protein product is CASSYEGFQETQYF.

The sample holds a few counts of this clonotype. The genes are TRBV10-3 and TRBJ2-5; D tentatively reads TRBD1 or TRBD2 (5 bases each). Trimming shortened V by 7 bases and J by 5 bases, and 17 bases separated the two germline ends. CDR1 is ENHRY and CDR2 is SYGVKD in the germline V gene. The length of the CDR3 is 14 residues. The CDR3 nucleotides are TGTGCCATCAATCCTCCGGGACCCAAGGAGACCCAGTACTTC. This gives the protein CAINPPGPKETQYF.

The CDR3 DNA follows: TGCGCCAGCAGCCCCCGAACGGGTTCTGGAAACTATGGCTACACCTTC. Translation: CASSPRTGSGNYGYTF. The chain recombines TRBV4-3 with TRBJ1-2; no definite D call. Per germline, CDR1 LGHNA and CDR2 YSLEER. V lost 4 bases and J 2 bases, leaving 17 bases between the germline ends. The CDR3 loop spans 16 amino acids.

This clonotype was seen only a few times. The chain recombines TRBV7-9 with TRBJ2-2, with 7 bases fitting TRBD1. Germline V lookup: CDR1 SEHNR, CDR2 FQNEAQ (reference sequence). The ends lost 2 bases at V and 0 bases at J; junction bases unmatched: 12. The CDR3 has 19 residues. The CDR3 nucleotides are TGTGCCAGCAGCTTAAGGATGGGGCGACAGGGTGCGAACACCGGGGAGCTGTTTTTT. Its translation is CASSLRMGRQGANTGELFF. Full variable domain (outside the CDR3, taken from reference TRBV7-9 and TRBJ2-2): DTGVSQNPRHKITKRGQNVTFRCDPISEHNRLYWYRQTLGQGPEFLTYFQNEAQLEKSRLLSDRFSAERPKGSFSTLEIQRTEQGDSAMYLCASSLRMGRQGANTGELFFGEGSRLTVL.

The rearrangement links TRBV12-3 or TRBV12-4 to TRBJ1-3; 7 positions match TRBD1. The CDR3 extends over 15 amino acids. With 6 bases clipped from V and 5 bases from J, the junction kept 10 bases outside the gene matches. The CDR3: CASSPPDRKRNTIYF. In DNA form, the CDR3 reads TGTGCCAGCAGCCCCCCGGACAGGAAACGAAACACCATATATTTT.